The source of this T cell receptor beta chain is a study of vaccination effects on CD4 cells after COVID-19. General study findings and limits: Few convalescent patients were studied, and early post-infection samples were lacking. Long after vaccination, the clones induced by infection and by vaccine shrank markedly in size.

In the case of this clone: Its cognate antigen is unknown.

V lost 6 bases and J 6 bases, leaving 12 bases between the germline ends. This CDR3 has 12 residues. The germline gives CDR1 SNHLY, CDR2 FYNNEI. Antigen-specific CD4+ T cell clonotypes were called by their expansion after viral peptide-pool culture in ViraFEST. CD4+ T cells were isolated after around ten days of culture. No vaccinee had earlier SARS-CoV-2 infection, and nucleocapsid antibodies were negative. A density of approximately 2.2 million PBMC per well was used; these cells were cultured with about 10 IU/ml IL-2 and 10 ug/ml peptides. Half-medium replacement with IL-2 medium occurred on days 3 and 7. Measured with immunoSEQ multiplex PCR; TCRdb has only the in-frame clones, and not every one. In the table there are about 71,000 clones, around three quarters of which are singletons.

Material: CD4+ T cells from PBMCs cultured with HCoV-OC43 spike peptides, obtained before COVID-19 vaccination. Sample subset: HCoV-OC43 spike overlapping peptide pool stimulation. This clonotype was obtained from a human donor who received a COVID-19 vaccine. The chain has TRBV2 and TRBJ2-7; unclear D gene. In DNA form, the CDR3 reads TGTGCCAGCAGATCGACGGTCCCCGAGCAGTACGTC. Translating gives CASRSTVPEQYV.